A selection of T cell receptor beta chains follows, all from one sample in a study of T cell repertoires in cytomegalovirus infection. TCRdb re-called the reads with MiXCR, one entry per CDR3 protein. In the table there are 740,000 or so distinct CDR3 sequences, 35% of which are singletons. The sequenced sample consisted of PBMCs. Receptor source: a human donor in good health (CMV status not recorded). Some clones in this sample may be carry-over from other donors' samples. Both conserved end residues are part of each CDR3. The D gene is left open where the match is weak. Clone size appears in some rows only: once, few, many, or a class for an expanded clone.

clone_size j_call d_call v_call cdr3_nt cdr3_aa
. TRBJ1-1 . TRBV7-2 TGTGCCAGCAGCTTATTCGGGGGGAGTATGAACACTGACGCTTTCTTT CASSLFGGSMNTDAFF
. TRBJ2-7 . TRBV5-1 TGCGCCAGCAGCGGGGGGAGCCTATCCTACGAGCAGTACTTC CASSGGSLSYEQYF
. TRBJ2-1 TRBD2 TRBV20-1 TGCAGTGCTAGACTCCCCTCCCGCGCTAGCGGGAGGGCCTATGAGCAGTTCTTC CSARLPSRASGRAYEQFF
once TRBJ2-3 TRBD2 TRBV10-3 TGTGCCATTGGTACGCGGGAGGGCCTAACAGATACGCAGTATTTT CAIGTREGLTDTQYF
. TRBJ2-7 TRBD1 TRBV12-3/TRBV12-4 TGTGCCAGCAGTTGGCCGGGACAGGGGACCTACGAGCATTACTTC CASSWPGQGTYEHYF
few TRBJ2-2 TRBD1 TRBV7-9 TGTGCCAGCAGCTTACGGACAGGGTCCGGGGAGCTGTTTTTT CASSLRTGSGELFF
. TRBJ2-7 TRBD1 TRBV7-9 TGTGCCAGCAGCTTAGAGGGGGCGCAGTGGCCGCAGTACTTC CASSLEGAQWPQYF
. TRBJ1-3 . TRBV27 TGTGCCAGCAGTTTCACAGGTGATCCTGGAAACACCATATATTTT CASSFTGDPGNTIYF
few TRBJ1-5 TRBD1 TRBV28 TGTGCCAGCACTGTACAGGGGGAAAATCAGCCCCAGCATTTT CASTVQGENQPQHF
. TRBJ2-2 . TRBV20-1 TGCAGTGCTAGTTGGAACACCGGGGAGCTGTTTTTT CSASWNTGELFF
. TRBJ2-1 . TRBV7-2 TGTGCCAGCAGCGTGGGGGGAGCCCGAATTACGCCCTACAATGAGCAGTTCTTC CASSVGGARITPYNEQFF
. TRBJ2-7 . TRBV11-2 TGTGCCAGCAGCTTAGTGGTCCACCTCGAGCAGTACTTC CASSLVVHLEQYF
few TRBJ2-7 TRBD1 TRBV6-6 TGTGCCACGGGCGTCGGGACAGGGGAGTACGAGCAGTACTTC CATGVGTGEYEQYF
few TRBJ1-5 . TRBV4-1 TGCGCCAGCAGCCAAGTCCTTTGGGGGGCCGATCAGCCCCAGCATTTT CASSQVLWGADQPQHF
many TRBJ2-5 . TRBV6-1 TGTGCCAGAAGACTCCAAGAGACCCAGTACTTC CARRLQETQYF
many TRBJ2-1 . TRBV12-3/TRBV12-4 TGTGCCAGCAGCCAGAGCAATGAGCAGTTCTTC CASSQSNEQFF
. TRBJ2-3 TRBD1 TRBV12-3/TRBV12-4 TGTGCCAGCAGTTTAGAGACCGGGACAGGGAGTGTTAATACGCAGTATTTT CASSLETGTGSVNTQYF
many TRBJ2-1 TRBD2 TRBV7-2 TGTGCCAGCAGCTGGCCGGGGGGAATCGAGCAGTTCTTC CASSWPGGIEQFF
. TRBJ2-3 TRBD2 TRBV4-2 TGTGCCAGCAGCCAAGATACGGGCCTAGCGGGGGCCCCATGGGGAGATACGCAGTATTTT CASSQDTGLAGAPWGDTQYF
. TRBJ2-7 TRBD2 TRBV2 TGTGCCAGCAGTGGCGGGAGCCGAACCTACGAGCAGTACTTC CASSGGSRTYEQYF
few TRBJ1-4 TRBD1 TRBV29-1 TGCAGCGTTGCAACAGGGGGCAGTTTTGAAAAACTGTTTTTT CSVATGGSFEKLFF
few TRBJ2-1 TRBD2 TRBV10-3 TGTGCCATCTGGGCGGGGGGCCTATATGAGCAGTTCTTC CAIWAGGLYEQFF
few TRBJ2-5 TRBD2 TRBV28 TGTGCCGCAGCGGGGCTAGCGGGGGGTGAGAAGACCCAGTACTTC CAAAGLAGGEKTQYF
many TRBJ1-4 TRBD1 TRBV6-1 TGTGCCAGCAGGACAGGGGGCTCGAATGAAAAACTGTTTTTT CASRTGGSNEKLFF
. TRBJ2-1 . TRBV7-3 TGTTCCAGCAGCTTGGGCAACAATGAGCAGTTCTTC CSSSLGNNEQFF
once TRBJ1-1 . TRBV28 TGTGCCAGCAGCTCGAGACAGATCACTGAAGCTTTCTTT CASSSRQITEAFF
few TRBJ2-3 . TRBV6-5 TGTGCCAGCGGTATATCAGATACGCAGTATTTT CASGISDTQYF
few TRBJ1-2 . TRBV29-1 TGCAGCGCTGACAGGTTTCCGCTCGTAGTCGATGGCTACACCTTC CSADRFPLVVDGYTF
. TRBJ1-1 . TRBV29-1 TGCAGCGTGCGGGCGAACACTGAAGCTTTCTTT CSVRANTEAFF
. TRBJ1-2 . TRBV29-1 TGCAGCGTTGTCGCGCTGGTTGGCTACACCTTC CSVVALVGYTF
. TRBJ1-1 . TRBV19 TGTGCCAGTAGAACAATCGACAGTCATAGGGCGAACACTGAAGCTTTCTTT CASRTIDSHRANTEAFF
. TRBJ2-7 TRBD1 TRBV11-2 TGTGCCAGCAGCCCGCGACAGGGGACAGCCTACGAGCAGTACTTC CASSPRQGTAYEQYF
few TRBJ2-3 . TRBV4-1 TGCGCCAGCAGCCAAGATCCCGGCAGCAACACAGATACGCAGTATTTT CASSQDPGSNTDTQYF
once TRBJ2-2 TRBD2 TRBV20-1 TGCAGTGCTAGCGGGACTAGCTGGAGGTGGGGCACCGGGGAGCTGTTTTTT CSASGTSWRWGTGELFF
. TRBJ2-3 TRBD2 TRBV6-1 TGTGCCAGCAGGGGACTAGCGGGAGGGCTGGATACGCAGTATTTT CASRGLAGGLDTQYF
few TRBJ2-5 TRBD2 TRBV7-2 TGTGCCAGCAGCTTAACATTTGTGAGCGGGGGGTTACAAGAGACCCAGTACTTC CASSLTFVSGGLQETQYF
. TRBJ1-3 . TRBV2 TGTGCCAGACAAGAGGACCTCTCTGGAAACACCATATATTTT CARQEDLSGNTIYF
few TRBJ2-6 . TRBV5-4 TGTGCCAGCAGCTCGCGAAGGAGCTCTGGGGCCAACGTCCTGACTTTC CASSSRRSSGANVLTF
. TRBJ1-5 TRBD1 TRBV12-3/TRBV12-4 TGTGCCAGCAGTTCCAACCGCGGACAGGGGATATTATATCGCAATCAGCCCCAGCATTTT CASSSNRGQGILYRNQPQHF
. TRBJ2-7 . TRBV6-5 TGTGCCAGCAGTTACTCCAGGGGGGGGCCCTACGAGCAGTACTTC CASSYSRGGPYEQYF
. TRBJ2-7 TRBD2 TRBV5-5 TGTGCCAGCAGCTTTACTAGCGTGAGCTCCTACGAGCAGTACTTC CASSFTSVSSYEQYF
. TRBJ2-1 TRBD2 TRBV3-1 TGTGCCAGCAGCCCGCAACAGCGGGGCCCGTACAATGAGCAGTTCTTC CASSPQQRGPYNEQFF
. TRBJ2-4 TRBD1 TRBV20-1 TGCAGTGCTAGAGATGAGGGACAGGGGAGGTTCATAACCATAGAAAACATTCAGTACTTC CSARDEGQGRFITIENIQYF
many TRBJ2-2 TRBD2 TRBV7-2 TGTGCCAGCAGCCCCCTTAGCGGGAGGGGGGAGCTGTTTTTT CASSPLSGRGELFF
. TRBJ2-2 TRBD2 TRBV5-4 TGTGCCAGCAGCTTGGTAGCGGGAACCTGGGAGCTGTTTTTT CASSLVAGTWELFF
many TRBJ2-3 . TRBV7-6 TGTGCCAGCCAGCTATCTAGCACAGATACGCAGTATTTT CASQLSSTDTQYF
many TRBJ1-2 TRBD1 TRBV7-3 TGTGCCAGCAGCAACGACAGGGGAAGTGGCTACACCTTC CASSNDRGSGYTF
few TRBJ1-6 . TRBV7-2 TGTGCCAGCAGCTTAGCGGGGGGGGGTTCGCCCCTCCACTTT CASSLAGGGSPLHF
many TRBJ1-1 . TRBV7-2 TGTGCCAGCAGATCCAGCGGGCGTGCGGGGGGCGCCGGGGCTTTCTTT CASRSSGRAGGAGAFF
. TRBJ2-5 TRBD1 TRBV28 TGTGCCAGCAGTTTAAGTTGGGTGCGACAGGGAGTACAAGAGACCCAGTACTTC CASSLSWVRQGVQETQYF
few TRBJ2-3 TRBD2 TRBV27 TGTGCCAGCAGTAACCTCGGGGCGGGGGGGCCCGGTACGCAGTATTTT CASSNLGAGGPGTQYF